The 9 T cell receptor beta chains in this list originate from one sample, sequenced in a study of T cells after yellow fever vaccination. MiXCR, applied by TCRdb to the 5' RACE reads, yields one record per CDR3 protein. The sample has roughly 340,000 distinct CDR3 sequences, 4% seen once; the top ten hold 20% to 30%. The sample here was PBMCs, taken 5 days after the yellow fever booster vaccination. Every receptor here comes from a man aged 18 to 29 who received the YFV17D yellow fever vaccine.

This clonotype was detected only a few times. The CDR3 nucleotides are TGTGCCAGCAGCCAAGACCGAATAGCCCTCGGCACAGATACGCAGTATTTT. This sequence encodes CASSQDRIALGTDTQYF. The J gene is TRBJ2-3, the V gene TRBV14, with D unresolved. Per the germline V gene, CDR1 is SGHDN and CDR2 is FVKESK. V was trimmed by 0 bases and J by 1 base, leaving 14 bases between them. The CDR3 is made up of 17 amino acids.

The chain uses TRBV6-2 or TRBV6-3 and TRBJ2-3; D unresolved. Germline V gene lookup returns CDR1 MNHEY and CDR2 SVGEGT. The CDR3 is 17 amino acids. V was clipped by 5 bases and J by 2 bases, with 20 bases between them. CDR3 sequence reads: CASSDAYSTGATDTQYF. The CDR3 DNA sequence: TGTGCCAGCAGTGACGCTTATTCGACGGGTGCCACAGATACGCAGTATTTT.

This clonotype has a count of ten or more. In DNA form, the CDR3 reads TGCGCCAGCAGCTCCCTCATGGGGGGCCAAGAGACCCAGTACTTC. Its translation: CASSSLMGGQETQYF. The chain carries TRBV5-1 and TRBJ2-5; possible D gene TRBD2, 6 bases. The CDR3 loop spans 15 amino acids. Germline lookup yields CDR1 SGHRS and CDR2 YFSETQ. Trimming shortened V by 3 bases and J by 1 base, and 13 bases separated the two germline ends.

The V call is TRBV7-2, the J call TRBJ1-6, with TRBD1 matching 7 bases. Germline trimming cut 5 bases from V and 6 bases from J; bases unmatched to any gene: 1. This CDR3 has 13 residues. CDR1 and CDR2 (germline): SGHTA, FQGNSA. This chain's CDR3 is CASSDRVNSPLHF. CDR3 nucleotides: TGTGCCAGCAGCGACAGGGTTAATTCACCCCTCCACTTT.

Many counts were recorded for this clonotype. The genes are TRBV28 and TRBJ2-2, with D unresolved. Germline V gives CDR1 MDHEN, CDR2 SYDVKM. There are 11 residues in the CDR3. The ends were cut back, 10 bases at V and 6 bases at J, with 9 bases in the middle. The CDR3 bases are TGTGCCACTAAGGGTGCCGGGGAGCTGTTTTTT. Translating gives CATKGAGELFF.

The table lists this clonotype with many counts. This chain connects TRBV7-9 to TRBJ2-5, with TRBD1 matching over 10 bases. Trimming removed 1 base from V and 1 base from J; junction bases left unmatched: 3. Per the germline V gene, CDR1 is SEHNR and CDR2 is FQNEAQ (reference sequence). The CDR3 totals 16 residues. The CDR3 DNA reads TGTGCCAGCAGCTTAGGGGACAGGGGTCCCCAAGAGACCCAGTACTTC. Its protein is CASSLGDRGPQETQYF.

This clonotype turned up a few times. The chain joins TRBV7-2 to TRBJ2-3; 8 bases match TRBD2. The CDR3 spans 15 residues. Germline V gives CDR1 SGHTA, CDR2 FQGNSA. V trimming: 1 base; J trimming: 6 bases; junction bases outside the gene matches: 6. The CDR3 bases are TGTGCCAGCAGCTTAGGTCCGGGGGGGCCGGATACGCAGTATTTT. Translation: CASSLGPGGPDTQYF.

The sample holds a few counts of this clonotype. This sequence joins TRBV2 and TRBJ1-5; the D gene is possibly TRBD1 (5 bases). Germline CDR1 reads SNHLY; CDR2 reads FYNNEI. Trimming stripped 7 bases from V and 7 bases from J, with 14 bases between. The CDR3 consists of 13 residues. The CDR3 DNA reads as TGTGCCAGCAAAAAGGCAGGGCAGCAGCCCCAGCATTTT. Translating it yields CASKKAGQQPQHF.

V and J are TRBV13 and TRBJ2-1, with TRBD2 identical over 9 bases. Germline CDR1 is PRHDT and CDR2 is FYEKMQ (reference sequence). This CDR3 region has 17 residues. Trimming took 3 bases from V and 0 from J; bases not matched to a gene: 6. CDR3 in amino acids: CASSFGLAGSSYNEQFF. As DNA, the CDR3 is TGTGCCAGCAGCTTTGGGCTAGCGGGGAGCTCCTACAATGAGCAGTTCTTC.